The clone carrying this T cell receptor beta chain was seen at least ten times. The antigen remains undetermined. The sample is drawn from a study of CD8+CD57+ T cells in acquired aplastic anemia. Overall study context: Average DNA yield from sorted CD4+ and CD8+ cells was approximately 3.2 ug. Whole-study findings and limits: Twenty-nine was the count of CD8+ CDR3 sequences that patients shared with controls. A significant difference in CD8+ Simpson's diversity between patients and controls was not found.

Profiles of TCR beta VDJ and CDR3 were generated from a genomic DNA template. One entry per CDR3 protein, called by TCRdb with MiXCR from the reads. The sample carries about 160,000 distinct CDR3 sequences, around 48% recorded once. Patients chosen for sequencing had shown CD8+CD57+ cell expansion by flow cytometry. Patients uniformly had severe acquired aplastic anemia. This CDR3 comprises 14 residues. Germline V lookup: CDR1 SGHRS, CDR2 YFSETQ. V was clipped by 4 bases and J by 4 bases, with 12 bases between them. The chain employs TRBV5-1 and TRBJ1-5; D remains unclear. Sequencing was done on a sample of sorted CD4+, CD8+, or CD8+CD57+ T cells (not recorded which) from PBMCs. This sequence was found in a human donor with aplastic anemia. DNA of the CDR3: TGCGCCAGCAGCCCGGACGGCCAAAATCAGCCCCAGCATTTT. Translating gives CASSPDGQNQPQHF.